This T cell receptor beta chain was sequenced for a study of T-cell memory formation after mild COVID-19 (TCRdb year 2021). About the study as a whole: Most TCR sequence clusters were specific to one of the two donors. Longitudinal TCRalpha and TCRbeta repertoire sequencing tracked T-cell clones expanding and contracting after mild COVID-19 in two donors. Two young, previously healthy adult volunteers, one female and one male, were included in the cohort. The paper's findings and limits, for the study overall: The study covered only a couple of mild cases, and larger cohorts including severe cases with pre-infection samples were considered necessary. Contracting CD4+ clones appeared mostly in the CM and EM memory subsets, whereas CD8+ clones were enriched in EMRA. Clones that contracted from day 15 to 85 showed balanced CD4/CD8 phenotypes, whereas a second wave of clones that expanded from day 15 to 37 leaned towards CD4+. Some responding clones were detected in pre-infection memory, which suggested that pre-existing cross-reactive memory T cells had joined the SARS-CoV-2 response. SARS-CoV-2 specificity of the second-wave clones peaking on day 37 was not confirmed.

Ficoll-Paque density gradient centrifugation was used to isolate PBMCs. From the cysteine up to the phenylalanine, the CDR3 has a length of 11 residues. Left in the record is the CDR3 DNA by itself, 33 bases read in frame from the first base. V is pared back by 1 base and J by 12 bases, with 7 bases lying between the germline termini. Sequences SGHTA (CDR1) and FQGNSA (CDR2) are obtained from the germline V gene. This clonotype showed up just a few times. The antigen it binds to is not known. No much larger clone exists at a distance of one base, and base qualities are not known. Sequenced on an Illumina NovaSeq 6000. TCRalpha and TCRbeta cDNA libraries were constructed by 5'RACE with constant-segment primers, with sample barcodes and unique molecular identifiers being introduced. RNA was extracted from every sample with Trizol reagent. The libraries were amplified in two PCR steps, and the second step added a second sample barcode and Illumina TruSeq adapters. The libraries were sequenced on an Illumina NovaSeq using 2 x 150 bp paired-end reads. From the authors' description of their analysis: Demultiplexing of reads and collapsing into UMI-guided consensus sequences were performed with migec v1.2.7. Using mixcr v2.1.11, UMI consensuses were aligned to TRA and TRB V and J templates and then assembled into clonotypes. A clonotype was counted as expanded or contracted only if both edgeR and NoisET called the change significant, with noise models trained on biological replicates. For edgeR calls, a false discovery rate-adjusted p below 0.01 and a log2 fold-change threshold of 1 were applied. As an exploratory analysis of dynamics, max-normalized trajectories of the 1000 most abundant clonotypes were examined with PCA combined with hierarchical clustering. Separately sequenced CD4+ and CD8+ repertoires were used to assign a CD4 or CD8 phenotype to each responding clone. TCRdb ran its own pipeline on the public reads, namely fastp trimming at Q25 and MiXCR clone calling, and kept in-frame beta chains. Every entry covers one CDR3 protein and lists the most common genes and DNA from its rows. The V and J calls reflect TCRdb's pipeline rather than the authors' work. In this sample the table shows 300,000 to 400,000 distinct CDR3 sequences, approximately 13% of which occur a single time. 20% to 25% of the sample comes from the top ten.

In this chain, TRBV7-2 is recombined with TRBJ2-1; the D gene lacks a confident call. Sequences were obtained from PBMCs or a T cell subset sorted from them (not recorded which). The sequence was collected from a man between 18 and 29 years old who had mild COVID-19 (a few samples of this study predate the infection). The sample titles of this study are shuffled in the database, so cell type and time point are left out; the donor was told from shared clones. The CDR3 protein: CASSLGVGQFF. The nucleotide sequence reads TGTGCCAGCAGCTTAGGCGTCGGGCAGTTCTTC.